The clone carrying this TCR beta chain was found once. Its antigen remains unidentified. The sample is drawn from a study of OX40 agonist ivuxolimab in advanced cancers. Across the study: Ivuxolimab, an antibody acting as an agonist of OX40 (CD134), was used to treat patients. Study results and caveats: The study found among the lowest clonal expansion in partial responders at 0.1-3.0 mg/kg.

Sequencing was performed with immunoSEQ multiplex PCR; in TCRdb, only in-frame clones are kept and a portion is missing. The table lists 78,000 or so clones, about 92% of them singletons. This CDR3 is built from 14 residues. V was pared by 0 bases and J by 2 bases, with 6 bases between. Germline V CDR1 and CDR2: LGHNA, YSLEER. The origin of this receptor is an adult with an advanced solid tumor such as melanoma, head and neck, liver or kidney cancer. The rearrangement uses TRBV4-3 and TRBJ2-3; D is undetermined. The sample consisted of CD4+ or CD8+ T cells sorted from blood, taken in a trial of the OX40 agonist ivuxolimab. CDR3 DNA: TGCGCCAGCAGCCAAGAATGGACCACAGATACGCAGTATTTT. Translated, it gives CASSQEWTTDTQYF.